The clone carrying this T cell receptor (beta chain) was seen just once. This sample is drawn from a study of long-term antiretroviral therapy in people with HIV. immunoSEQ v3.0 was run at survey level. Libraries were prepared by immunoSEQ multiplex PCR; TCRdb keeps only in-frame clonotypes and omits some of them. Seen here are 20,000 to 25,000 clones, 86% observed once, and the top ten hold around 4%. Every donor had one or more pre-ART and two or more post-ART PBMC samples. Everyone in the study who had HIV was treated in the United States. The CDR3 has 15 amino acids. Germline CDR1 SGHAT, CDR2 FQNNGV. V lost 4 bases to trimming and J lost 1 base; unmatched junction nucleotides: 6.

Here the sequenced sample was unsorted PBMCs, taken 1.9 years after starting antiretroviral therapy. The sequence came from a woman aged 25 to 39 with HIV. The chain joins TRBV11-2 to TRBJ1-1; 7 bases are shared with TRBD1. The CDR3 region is CASSSNRGRNTEAFF. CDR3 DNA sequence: TGTGCCAGCAGCTCAAACAGGGGCCGGAACACTGAAGCTTTCTTT.